This T cell receptor beta chain was identified in a study of CD8+CD57+ T cells in acquired aplastic anemia. Overall study context: DNA from sorted CD4+ and CD8+ cells averaged approximately 3.5 ug. Study-level results: Patients and controls shared twenty-nine CD8+ CDR3 sequences, highly expressed in patients. Simpson's diversity of CD8+ cells was not significantly different in patients compared with controls.

TCR beta VDJ combinations and CDR3 sequences were profiled from genomic DNA. TCRdb used MiXCR to reprocess the reads, holding one entry per CDR3 protein. Among approximately 300,000 distinct CDR3 sequences listed, about 50% were seen once. All sequencing subjects had displayed CD8+CD57+ cell expansion on flow cytometry. About this clonotype: Antigen unknown.

Sequenced sample: sorted CD4+, CD8+, or CD8+CD57+ T cells (not recorded which) from PBMCs. This clonotype was obtained from a human donor with aplastic anemia.

DNA for the CDR3: TGTGCCACCAAGGGGGGACCGGGATGGAGGAACACTGAAGCTTTCTTT. This encodes CATKGGPGWRNTEAFF. The chain combines TRBV24-1 with TRBJ1-1; possible D gene TRBD1, 6 bases. This CDR3 is 16 amino acids long. The germline V and J ends were trimmed by 8 bases and 1 base, with 19 bases remaining between them. The germline V gene has CDR1 KGHDR and CDR2 SFDVKD.